These 23 T cell receptor beta chains were all obtained from the same sample, sequenced in a study of neoadjuvant anti-PD-1 for oral cavity cancer. Specified time point: after neoadjuvant nivolumab, at surgical resection. The assay was immunoSEQ multiplex PCR, and TCRdb's table has in-frame clones only and misses some. The sample holds fewer than 25,000 clones, 45% seen once. The specimen was tumor tissue, collected after nivolumab (anti-PD-1) treatment. The receptors were gathered from a person between 35 and 79 years old with oral cavity squamous cell carcinoma.

In its sample, this clone was seen many times. The CDR3 protein is CASSLVDYIQPQHF. In nucleotides, the CDR3 is TGTGCCAGCAGCTTAGTGGACTATATCCAGCCCCAGCATTTT. This chain links TRBV7-2 with TRBJ1-5; D gene uncertain. The germline gives CDR1 SGHTA, CDR2 FQGNSA. There are 14 residues in the CDR3. V was trimmed by 1 base and J by 7 bases, leaving 11 bases between them.

This chain links TRBV11-2 with TRBJ1-2, with TRBD1 matching 10 bases. J was trimmed by 5 bases and V by 2 bases; bases with no gene match: 8. CDR1 is SGHAT, CDR2 FQNNGV, per germline. The CDR3 runs to 16 residues. CDR3 sequence (DNA): TGTGCCAGCAGCTTATCTGGACAGGGGGGAAGTTATGGCTACACCTTC. It encodes CASSLSGQGGSYGYTF.

This clone was recorded a few times. This sequence joins TRBV9 and TRBJ1-1; D may be TRBD1 (6 bases). This CDR3 spans 15 amino acids. Trimming stripped 0 bases from V and 7 bases from J, with 16 bases between. CDR1 SGDLS and CDR2 YYNGEE come from the germline V gene. The CDR3 nucleotides are TGTGCCAGCAGCGTAGATCCGGGACATCAGCTTGAAGCTTTCTTT. This sequence encodes CASSVDPGHQLEAFF.

V gene TRBV6-5 combines with J gene TRBJ1-2; D perhaps matches TRBD1 (6 bases). Germline lookup yields CDR1 MNHEY and CDR2 SVGAGI. The V end lost 7 bases, the J end lost 2 bases, and 14 bases lay between the germline ends. The CDR3 is made up of 14 amino acids. Here the CDR3 reads CASTPDRRNYGYTF. DNA for the CDR3: TGTGCCAGCACCCCCGACAGGAGAAACTATGGCTACACCTTC.

The V gene is TRBV15, the J gene TRBJ2-3; TRBD2 aligns across 10 bases. J lost 3 bases, V lost 0 bases, and 6 bases had no gene match. This CDR3 has 17 amino acids. The V gene's germline CDR1 is LNHNV and CDR2 YYDKDF (reference sequence). The chain's CDR3 is CATSRDDLAGVTDTQYF. CDR3 sequence (DNA): TGTGCCACCAGCAGAGACGACCTAGCGGGGGTTACAGATACGCAGTATTTT.

The gene calls are TRBV7-2 and TRBJ2-7, with D tentatively TRBD1 (6 bases). The CDR3 loop spans 15 amino acids. CDR1 is SGHTA and CDR2 is FQGNSA in the germline V gene. The ends were cut back, 1 base at V and 2 bases at J, with 12 bases in the middle. This CDR3 is CASSLGRTATYEQYF. CDR3 DNA sequence: TGTGCCAGCAGCTTAGGGCGGACAGCAACCTACGAGCAGTACTTC.

The chain couples TRBV6-1 to TRBJ1-1; 9 bases match TRBD1. Germline V gene data show CDR1 as MNHNS and CDR2 as SASEGT. V lost 4 bases, J lost 1 base, and 4 bases stayed unmatched. This CDR3 has 15 amino acids. CDR3 region: CASSAQGAKNTEAFF. CDR3 DNA: TGTGCCAGCAGTGCACAGGGGGCCAAGAACACTGAAGCTTTCTTT.

The rearrangement links TRBV5-1 to TRBJ2-7; 10 bases align to TRBD1. CDR1 SGHRS and CDR2 YFSETQ come from the germline V gene. The CDR3 has 14 residues. The V gene end was trimmed by 4 bases and the J gene end by 3 bases; junction bases not matched to a gene: 4. The DNA for the CDR3 is TGCGCCAGCAGCCGGGACAGGGGCTTCTACGAGCAGTACTTC. It encodes CASSRDRGFYEQYF.

This clone turned up a few times. The chain's CDR3 is CASSYSMAGELFF. The CDR3 nucleotides read TGTGCCAGCAGTTACTCGATGGCCGGGGAGCTGTTTTTT. The rearrangement uses TRBV6-6 and TRBJ2-2, with no clear D. The germline gives CDR1 MNHNY, CDR2 SVGAGI (reference sequence). Trimming shortened V by 0 bases and J by 6 bases, and 5 bases separated the two germline ends. The CDR3 spans 13 residues.

This clone was recorded many times. CDR3 DNA sequence: TGCGCCAGCAGCTTGGGACACGCATTCGGGGGATGGGTGACTACCGAGCAGTACTTC. It translates to CASSLGHAFGGWVTTEQYF. The rearrangement uses TRBV5-1 and TRBJ2-7, with TRBD2 as a possible D gene (6 bases). Between the trimmed V and J ends, which lost 0 bases and 6 bases, there was a span of 28 bases. In germline, CDR1 is SGHRS, CDR2 YFSETQ. This CDR3 comprises 19 residues.

This rearrangement joins TRBV2 to TRBJ1-1; D is ambiguous. V gave up 4 bases and J gave up 4 bases, with 4 bases separating them. CDR3 size: 11 residues. CDR1 SNHLY and CDR2 FYNNEI come from the germline V gene. The CDR3 DNA is TGTGCCAGCAGTGGTGGCACTGAAGCTTTCTTT. It translates to CASSGGTEAFF.

V and J are TRBV18 and TRBJ2-3; D unresolved. V was trimmed by 7 bases and J by 4 bases, leaving 18 bases between them. In germline, CDR1 is KGHSH, CDR2 LQKENI. The length of the CDR3 is 15 residues. CDR3 DNA sequence: TGTGCCAGCTTATCACTTGGGGTTCCCGCAGATACGCAGTATTTT. Translating it yields CASLSLGVPADTQYF.

This clone came up a few times. This rearrangement joins TRBV19 to TRBJ2-3, with 14 bases that match TRBD2. This CDR3 is 18 amino acids long. V lost 2 bases to trimming and J lost 4 bases; unmatched junction nucleotides: 8. CDR1 is LNHDA, CDR2 SQIVND, per germline (reference sequence). Written as DNA, the CDR3 is TGTGCCAGTAGTATAAGGGGACTAGCGGGGGTTCCGGCAGATACGCAGTATTTT. The encoded protein is CASSIRGLAGVPADTQYF.

This chain uses TRBV10-2 with TRBJ2-3; D perhaps matches TRBD1 (6 bases). Trimming removed 5 bases at V and 1 base at J, with 13 bases between. Per germline, CDR1 WSHSY and CDR2 SAAADI. This CDR3 has 15 amino acids. CDR3 nucleotides: TGCGCCAGCAGTCCCGTACAGGGAGGCACAGATACGCAGTATTTT. Its translation is CASSPVQGGTDTQYF.

V is TRBV28 and J is TRBJ1-5, with no clear D. Trimming left V 5 bases short and J 5 bases short, with 25 bases between. Per germline, CDR1 MDHEN and CDR2 SYDVKM. This CDR3 is built from 18 residues. CDR3 in amino acids: CASSVDPTSTGNHQPQHF. CDR3 sequence (DNA): TGTGCCAGCAGTGTAGACCCTACCTCGACGGGGAACCATCAGCCCCAGCATTTT.

In its sample, this clone is medium-sized. The chain has TRBV18 and TRBJ2-1; weak D call: TRBD1 (6 bases). Germline values: CDR1 KGHSH, CDR2 LQKENI. Between the trimmed V and J ends, which lost 5 bases and 7 bases, there was a span of 15 bases. This CDR3 comprises 14 residues. CDR3 region: CASSAGQPGNEQFF. The DNA for the CDR3 is TGTGCCAGCTCAGCCGGACAGCCGGGGAATGAGCAGTTCTTC.

J is TRBJ1-1 and V is TRBV28; TRBD1 might be the D (6 bases). There are 15 residues in the CDR3. V was cut by 2 bases and J by 0 bases, with 10 bases left in between. Germline V gene sequence: CDR1 MDHEN, CDR2 SYDVKM. The CDR3 region is CASSLLTGLNTEAFF. CDR3 DNA sequence: TGTGCCAGCAGTTTACTCACAGGGTTGAACACTGAAGCTTTCTTT.

This clone appeared a few times. The chain couples TRBV5-6 to TRBJ1-6; 9 positions match TRBD1. The CDR3 has 13 residues. V was clipped by 6 bases and J by 7 bases; unmatched bases: 2. Germline CDR1 is SGHDT and CDR2 is YYEEEE. This CDR3 reads CASNGQGNSPLHF. CDR3 DNA: TGTGCCAGCAACGGACAGGGGAATTCACCCCTCCACTTT.

This rearrangement joins TRBV19 to TRBJ2-2; the D is unclear. CDR1 is LNHDA and CDR2 is SQIVND in the germline V gene (reference sequence). Trimming shortened V by 3 bases and J by 2 bases, and 13 bases separated the two germline ends. The CDR3 totals 16 residues. The CDR3 loop is CASSMIMLLNTGELFF. In DNA, the CDR3 is TGTGCCAGTAGTATGATAATGCTCCTAAACACCGGGGAGCTGTTTTTT.

The J gene is TRBJ2-5, the V gene TRBV2; D gene uncertain. The V gene lost 7 bases and the J gene lost 5 bases, with 11 bases spanning the gap. The germline gives CDR1 SNHLY, CDR2 FYNNEI. CDR3 length equals 12 residues. For the CDR3, the DNA is TGTGCCAGCAAGGAAGGGTTGGAGACCCAGTACTTC. Its translation is CASKEGLETQYF.

There are many counts of this clone. V gene TRBV30 combines with J gene TRBJ2-7; no firm D call. The CDR3 is 15 residues long. Germline V gives CDR1 GTSNPN, CDR2 SVGIG (reference sequence). Trimming took 2 bases from V and 6 from J, leaving 20 bases between them. The CDR3 nucleotides read TGTGCCTGGAGTTATGTAGCTACCTCTAAGGGCGAGCAGTACTTC. This translates into CAWSYVATSKGEQYF.

The chain recombines TRBV19 with TRBJ1-2; D is perhaps TRBD1 (5 bases). Germline loops: CDR1 LNHDA, CDR2 SQIVND (reference sequence). V shed 6 bases and J shed 5 bases, with 19 bases lying between them. The length of the CDR3 is 15 residues. In nucleotides, the CDR3 is TGTGCCAGTAGGGAACCGGGACGGAGCTATTATGGCTACACCTTC. Protein sequence: CASREPGRSYYGYTF.

This chain uses TRBV6-5 with TRBJ2-7; TRBD2 agrees at 10 bases. The CDR3 extends over 15 amino acids. CDR1 is MNHEY, CDR2 SVGAGI, per germline. The V and J ends lost 6 bases and 6 bases, in that order; junction bases with no gene match: 11. CDR3 residues: CASSPGGTSVSEQYF. The CDR3 nucleotides read TGTGCCAGCAGCCCCGGGGGGACTAGCGTCAGCGAGCAGTACTTC.